This is a list of T cell receptor beta chains from one sample in a study of response to subunit inactivated influenza vaccine. MiXCR, run by TCRdb on the RT-PCR reads, gives a single entry per CDR3 protein. This sample has a few hundred thousand distinct CDR3 sequences, with around 15% found just once. The source was PBMCs from blood, collected roughly 12 days after vaccination. Every receptor here comes from a man aged 45-65 years who received an inactivated influenza vaccine. Both conserved end residues are part of each CDR3. The D gene is left open where the match is weak. Size tells how often a clone was seen (once, few, many) or the class of an expanded clone, and some rows leave it out.

length	V	D	size	J	CDR3	DNA
12	TRBV20-1	NA	NA	TRBJ2-1	CSARPQSWEQFF	TGCAGTGCTAGACCCCAGAGTTGGGAGCAGTTCTTC
13	TRBV7-2	NA	NA	TRBJ2-7	CASSLPPWYEQYF	TGTGCCAGCAGCTTACCCCCCTGGTACGAGCAGTACTTC
17	TRBV20-1	NA	NA	TRBJ2-1	CSARDTGGGASYNEQFF	TGCAGTGCTAGAGATACCGGGGGCGGGGCCTCCTACAATGAGCAGTTCTTC
20	TRBV14	TRBD2	few	TRBJ2-3	CASSQELRLAGGRGTDTQYF	TGTGCCAGCAGCCAAGAATTACGGCTAGCGGGAGGACGAGGCACAGATACGCAGTATTTT
15	TRBV7-2	NA	many	TRBJ1-6	CASSLDSGARSPLHF	TGTGCCAGCAGCTTAGATTCGGGGGCAAGGTCACCCCTCCACTTT
15	TRBV6-5	NA	NA	TRBJ1-2	CASSYSSGRNYGYTF	TGTGCCAGCAGTTACTCGAGTGGACGGAACTATGGCTACACCTTC
14	TRBV24-1	TRBD1	NA	TRBJ2-7	CATSAAGGIYEQYF	TGTGCCACCAGTGCAGCAGGGGGCATCTACGAGCAGTACTTC
14	TRBV5-5	NA	NA	TRBJ2-7	CASNSGTGSYEQYF	TGTGCCAGCAACTCCGGGACGGGCAGCTACGAGCAGTACTTC
15	TRBV20-1	TRBD2	NA	TRBJ2-1	CSAMGLAGGTDEQFF	TGCAGTGCTATGGGACTAGCGGGAGGTACCGATGAGCAGTTCTTC
12	TRBV6-5	NA	few	TRBJ1-2	CAAQTGYYGYTF	TGTGCCGCTCAGACGGGGTACTATGGCTACACCTTC
15	TRBV29-1	NA	NA	TRBJ2-5	CSVEDGGKTQETQYF	TGCAGCGTTGAAGATGGGGGGAAAACCCAAGAGACCCAGTACTTC
14	TRBV5-1	TRBD2	NA	TRBJ2-1	CASSLGGRGNEQFF	TGCGCCAGCAGCTTGGGCGGGAGGGGAAATGAGCAGTTCTTC
14	TRBV28	NA	few	TRBJ1-2	CASRRTAANYGYTF	TGTGCCAGCAGGCGGACAGCCGCTAACTATGGCTACACCTTC
17	TRBV5-1	TRBD1	NA	TRBJ2-6	CASSFAGGVSGANVLTF	TGCGCCAGCAGCTTCGCAGGGGGCGTCTCTGGGGCCAACGTCCTGACTTTC
16	TRBV3-1	NA	NA	TRBJ2-3	CASSQEGGGTLDTQYF	TGTGCCAGCAGCCAAGAGGGCGGGGGCACTTTGGATACGCAGTATTTT
16	TRBV5-5	TRBD2	NA	TRBJ2-3	CASSLDPAGITDTQYF	TGTGCCAGCAGCTTGGATCCAGCGGGGATCACAGATACGCAGTATTTT
15	TRBV20-1	NA	NA	TRBJ2-7	CSARGRPGSSYEQYF	TGCAGTGCTAGAGGTCGACCGGGGAGCTCCTACGAGCAGTACTTC
16	TRBV9	TRBD2	few	TRBJ2-3	CASSPLAGAGTDTQYF	TGTGCCAGCAGCCCACTAGCGGGGGCGGGCACAGATACGCAGTATTTT
14	TRBV6-5	NA	few	TRBJ2-5	CASSYVGAAETQYF	TGTGCCAGCAGTTACGTCGGGGCGGCAGAGACCCAGTACTTC
12	TRBV29-1	NA	many	TRBJ2-5	CSVGGRGETQYF	TGCAGCGTTGGGGGGCGAGGCGAGACCCAGTACTTC
15	TRBV4-2	TRBD1	NA	TRBJ1-1	CASSQEAGTGGTAFF	TGTGCCAGCAGCCAAGAGGCCGGGACAGGGGGGACAGCTTTCTTT
14	TRBV29-1	TRBD1	few	TRBJ2-1	CSLEGGVRDNEQFF	TGCAGCCTTGAAGGGGGCGTTCGGGACAATGAGCAGTTCTTC
16	TRBV7-6	TRBD1	few	TRBJ2-2	CASSMVSGTGTGELFF	TGTGCCAGCAGCATGGTTTCCGGGACAGGGACCGGGGAGCTGTTTTTT
14	TRBV7-2	TRBD1	few	TRBJ2-1	CASSLAPQGYEQFF	TGTGCCAGCAGCTTAGCACCACAGGGGTATGAGCAGTTCTTC
14	TRBV20-1	TRBD2	NA	TRBJ2-5	CSAREASGGKTQYF	TGCAGTGCTAGAGAGGCTAGCGGGGGAAAGACCCAGTACTTC
15	TRBV5-5	TRBD2	few	TRBJ2-3	CASSFLAGERDTQYF	TGTGCCAGCAGCTTTCTAGCGGGAGAGAGAGATACGCAGTATTTT
14	TRBV12-3/TRBV12-4	TRBD2	NA	TRBJ2-7	CASGGGRSSYEQYF	TGTGCCAGCGGGGGGGGACGTAGCTCCTACGAGCAGTACTTC
13	TRBV30	TRBD1	NA	TRBJ1-1	CAWIPQGDTEAFF	TGTGCCTGGATCCCCCAGGGGGACACTGAAGCTTTCTTT
14	TRBV20-1	TRBD2	NA	TRBJ2-3	CSATTGGPKDTQYF	TGCAGTGCTACGACGGGAGGGCCGAAAGATACGCAGTATTTT
15	TRBV18	NA	NA	TRBJ1-5	CASSPGGMVYQPQHF	TGTGCCAGCTCACCAGGGGGGATGGTCTATCAGCCCCAGCATTTT
12	TRBV10-3	NA	NA	TRBJ2-3	CAISESPDTQYF	TGTGCCATCAGTGAGTCCCCAGATACGCAGTATTTT
14	TRBV12-3/TRBV12-4	NA	few	TRBJ1-4	CASSLGGAHEKLFF	TGTGCCAGCAGTTTAGGAGGGGCCCATGAAAAACTGTTTTTT
13	TRBV20-1	NA	NA	TRBJ2-7	CSSGAGASYEQYF	TGCAGTTCTGGGGCGGGGGCCTCCTACGAGCAGTACTTC
14	TRBV28	TRBD1	NA	TRBJ2-3	CASRGQGGGDTQYF	TGTGCCAGCAGGGGACAGGGTGGGGGAGATACGCAGTATTTT
12	TRBV29-1	NA	many	TRBJ2-7	CSVSVSSYEQYF	TGCAGCGTGTCAGTGAGCTCCTACGAGCAGTACTTC
16	TRBV3-1	TRBD1	NA	TRBJ1-4	CASSQGGTGRDEKLFF	TGTGCCAGCAGCCAAGGAGGGACAGGGAGGGATGAAAAACTGTTTTTT
15	TRBV6-1	TRBD2	NA	TRBJ2-3	CASRESGRAGATQYF	TGTGCCAGCAGAGAAAGCGGGAGGGCAGGAGCTACGCAGTATTTT
15	TRBV4-2	NA	few	TRBJ1-1	CASSQEQGLNTEAFF	TGTGCCAGCAGCCAAGAACAGGGCCTAAACACTGAAGCTTTCTTT
14	TRBV30	NA	few	TRBJ2-1	CAWTWGEAYNEQFF	TGTGCCTGGACTTGGGGGGAGGCATACAATGAGCAGTTCTTC
16	TRBV3-1	NA	few	TRBJ2-2	CASSQTGLSNTGELFF	TGTGCCAGCAGCCAAACGGGACTGTCCAACACCGGGGAGCTGTTTTTT
11	TRBV29-1	NA	NA	TRBJ2-1	CSVGHLNEQFF	TGCAGCGTCGGACACCTAAATGAGCAGTTCTTC
16	TRBV9	TRBD2	few	TRBJ2-1	CASSAGSGRRSNEQFF	TGTGCCAGCAGCGCCGGTAGCGGGAGGAGGTCTAATGAGCAGTTCTTC
13	TRBV10-3	TRBD1	few	TRBJ2-5	CAIRDRDQETQYF	TGTGCCATCAGAGACAGGGATCAAGAGACCCAGTACTTC
15	TRBV10-3	TRBD2	few	TRBJ2-7	CAISEGTSGSGEQYF	TGTGCCATCAGTGAGGGGACTAGCGGGAGTGGAGAGCAGTACTTC
13	TRBV29-1	NA	few	TRBJ2-3	CSMRGPSTDTQYF	TGCAGCATGCGGGGGCCGAGCACAGATACGCAGTATTTT
18	TRBV10-3	TRBD2	few	TRBJ2-1	CAISERPTSGRALNEQFF	TGTGCCATCAGTGAGAGACCGACTAGCGGGAGGGCCCTTAATGAGCAGTTCTTC
15	TRBV20-1	TRBD1	few	TRBJ2-3	CSAWIWDRATDTQYF	TGCAGTGCTTGGATTTGGGACAGGGCCACAGATACGCAGTATTTT
15	TRBV4-3	NA	few	TRBJ2-3	CASSQDPRAGDTQYF	TGCGCCAGCAGCCAAGATCCCAGGGCCGGAGATACGCAGTATTTT
13	TRBV5-1	NA	many	TRBJ2-1	CASADRGYNEQFF	TGCGCCAGCGCCGACCGTGGGTACAATGAGCAGTTCTTC
18	TRBV6-2/TRBV6-3	NA	NA	TRBJ2-1	CASSYGADFPFSYNEQFF	TGTGCCAGCAGTTACGGGGCCGACTTCCCTTTCTCCTACAATGAGCAGTTCTTC
13	TRBV19	NA	few	TRBJ2-2	CASSSGPAGELFF	TGTGCCAGTAGCTCAGGTCCCGCCGGGGAGCTGTTTTTT